These 16 T cell receptor beta chains came from one sample sequenced in a study of blood T cell repertoires in COVID-19. Some clones are missing from TCRdb's copy, which holds only in-frame ones; the method was immunoSEQ multiplex PCR. The sample holds fewer than 300,000 clones, 75% to 90% seen once. Sequencing used PBMCs or T cells enriched from blood (not recorded which). The receptor source for this set is a man in his forties who had recovered from COVID-19.

The chain combines TRBV6-4 with TRBJ2-5, with D perhaps TRBD1 (6 bases). CDR1 is MRHNA, CDR2 SNTAGT, per germline. CDR3 size: 13 residues. With 4 bases removed from V and 5 bases from J, the gap between germline ends came to 11 bases. The CDR3 sequence is CASSVGARETQYF. DNA for the CDR3: TGTGCCAGCAGTGTGGGGGCCCGGGAGACCCAGTACTTC.

This clone was seen a few times. The CDR3 reads CASSTTGTSGSRGTYNEQFF. CDR3 bases: TGCGCCAGCAGCACGACCGGGACTAGCGGGAGCAGGGGCACCTACAATGAGCAGTTCTTC. The rearrangement uses TRBV5-1 and TRBJ2-1; TRBD2 matches at 14 bases. Germline CDR1 SGHRS, CDR2 YFSETQ. The V segment lost 4 bases and the J segment 2 bases; nucleotides outside the gene matches: 14. This CDR3 spans 20 amino acids.

The chain has TRBV6-5 and TRBJ2-3, with D possibly TRBD2 on 5 matching bases. CDR3 length: 15 residues. Trimming took 4 bases from V and 6 from J, leaving 17 bases between them. Germline V gene data show CDR1 as MNHEY and CDR2 as SVGAGI. The CDR3 DNA is TGTGCCAGCAGTTCCCGGACTCAGGTCATTGATACGCAGTATTTT. Its protein is CASSSRTQVIDTQYF.

The rearrangement joins TRBV6-5 to TRBJ2-6; the D gene is possibly TRBD2 (5 bases). The V and J ends lost 6 bases and 2 bases respectively, with 11 bases between them. Germline V gene sequence: CDR1 MNHEY, CDR2 SVGAGI. The CDR3 runs 15 residues. This chain's CDR3 is CASRNEGTGANVLTF. CDR3 in DNA: TGTGCCAGCAGGAACGAGGGTACTGGGGCCAACGTCCTGACTTTC.

The gene calls are TRBV6-2 or TRBV6-3 and TRBJ2-1, with 13 bases lining up with TRBD2. V gave up 2 bases and J gave up 4 bases; unmatched junction bases: 8. The CDR3 runs to 18 residues. Germline loops: CDR1 MNHEY, CDR2 SVGEGT. Written as DNA, the CDR3 is TGTGCCAGCAGTTACCCAGGACTAGCGGGGGAAAAATACAATGAGCAGTTCTTC. Translating gives CASSYPGLAGEKYNEQFF.

On this clone itself: The same CDR3 is also encoded by other DNA sequences in this sample. CDR3: CASSPDRATGELFF. CDR3 bases: TGTGCCAGCTCACCGGACAGGGCAACCGGGGAGCTGTTTTTT. This chain uses TRBV18 with TRBJ2-2; 8 bases match TRBD1. V was clipped by 3 bases and J by 5 bases; unmatched bases: 2. Germline V gene sequence: CDR1 KGHSH, CDR2 LQKENI. This CDR3 contains 14 residues.

The J gene is TRBJ1-1, the V gene TRBV7-2, with 9 bases that match TRBD1. Germline-derived CDR1 and CDR2 are SGHTA and FQGNSA. CDR3 size: 14 residues. The trim removed 5 bases at V and 3 bases at J, leaving 4 bases unmatched. The CDR3 DNA sequence: TGTGCCAGCAGCCCAACAGGGGGCTACACTGAAGCTTTCTTT. This encodes CASSPTGGYTEAFF.

The chain combines TRBV7-7 with TRBJ2-5; 13 bases fit TRBD2. The length of the CDR3 is 16 residues. Germline lookup yields CDR1 SSHAT and CDR2 FNYEAQ (reference sequence). The junction had 7 bases not matched to a gene; V was cut back by 5 bases and J by 4 bases. Written as DNA, the CDR3 is TGTGCCAGCAGCCTCGGACTAGCGGGAGTTGGAGAGACCCAGTACTTC. Protein sequence: CASSLGLAGVGETQYF.

This clone was observed at least ten times. This chain joins TRBV3-1 (or the pseudogene TRBV3-2) and TRBJ1-6; D uncertain. Per germline, CDR1 LGHDT and CDR2 YNNKEL (reference sequence). V was cut by 1 base and J by 15 bases, with 13 bases left in between. The CDR3 consists of 13 residues. The CDR3 spells CASSQATRGSLHF. In DNA, the CDR3 is TGTGCCAGCAGCCAAGCCACACGGGGAAGCCTCCACTTT.

V and J are TRBV28 and TRBJ2-7, with a tentative D call TRBD1 (5 bases). CDR1 and CDR2 (germline): MDHEN, SYDVKM. This CDR3 has 17 residues. Trimming stripped 4 bases from V and 3 bases from J, with 22 bases between. The CDR3 DNA is TGTGCCAGCAGTTATAACCCCACTACAGGAGATCTCTACGAGCAGTACTTC. Translating gives CASSYNPTTGDLYEQYF.

The chain carries TRBV9 and TRBJ2-3; 12 bases align to TRBD2. The junction had 7 bases not matched to a gene; V was cut back by 4 bases and J by 7 bases. The CDR3 has 15 amino acids. In germline, CDR1 is SGDLS, CDR2 YYNGEE. Here the CDR3 DNA reads TGTGCCAGCAGCCTAGCGGGGGGGCCTATAAATACGCAGTATTTT. This gives the protein CASSLAGGPINTQYF. The full variable domain, in which reference TRBV9 and TRBJ2-3 provide the parts outside the CDR3, is DSGVTQTPKHLITATGQRVTLRCSPRSGDLSVYWYQQSLDQGLQFLIQYYNGEERAKGNILERFSAQQFPDLHSELNLSSLELGDSALYFCASSLAGGPINTQYFGPGTRLTVL.

V usage is TRBV20-1 and J usage is TRBJ2-5; D not certain. CDR3 size: 10 residues. The V gene lost 2 bases and the J gene lost 10 bases, with 8 bases spanning the gap. Per the germline V gene, CDR1 is DFQATT and CDR2 is SNEGSKA (reference sequence). CDR3 in amino acids: CSARQDIQYF. In DNA, the CDR3 is TGCAGTGCTAGACAAGACATCCAGTACTTC.

V is TRBV19 and J is TRBJ2-1; 8 bases line up with TRBD2. CDR1 is LNHDA and CDR2 is SQIVND in the germline V gene (reference sequence). Germline trimming cut 7 bases from V and 0 bases from J; bases unmatched to any gene: 8. The CDR3 spans 16 residues. In DNA form, the CDR3 reads TGTGCCAGTACCCCACGGAGCGGGGGCTCCTACAATGAGCAGTTCTTC. Translation gives CASTPRSGGSYNEQFF. The complete variable domain, with remaining parts taken from reference TRBV19 and TRBJ2-1, reads DGGITQSPKYLFRKEGQNVTLSCEQNLNHDAMYWYRQDPGQGLRLIYYSQIVNDFQKGDIAEGYSVSREKKESFPLTVTSAQKNPTAFYLCASTPRSGGSYNEQFFGPGTRLTVL.

V usage is TRBV10-2 and J usage is TRBJ1-5; D uncertain. Per the germline V gene, CDR1 is WSHSY and CDR2 is SAAADI. V dropped 3 bases and J dropped 5 bases, with 14 bases sitting between them. CDR3 length equals 15 residues. The chain's CDR3 is CASSDSEGTYQPQHF. For the CDR3, the DNA is TGCGCCAGCAGTGATTCTGAGGGCACCTATCAGCCCCAGCATTTT.

The chain is built from TRBV25-1 and TRBJ1-2; D may be TRBD1 (6 bases). The CDR3 runs to 14 residues. Germline CDR1 MGHDK, CDR2 SYGVNS. V lost 1 base and J 5 bases, leaving 11 bases between the germline ends. Written as DNA, the CDR3 is TGTGCCAGCAGTGAATTCGGGGGGCTATATGGCTACACCTTC. This translates into CASSEFGGLYGYTF.

The chain links TRBV7-2 to TRBJ2-3, with 11 bases aligning to TRBD2. Germline assignment: CDR1 SGHTA and CDR2 FQGNSA. This CDR3 spans 16 amino acids. The J segment lost 3 bases and the V segment lost 1 base, leaving 3 bases of the junction unmatched. CDR3 nucleotide sequence: TGTGCCAGCAGCTTAGGGCTAGCGGGAGGAACAGATACGCAGTATTTT. This codes for CASSLGLAGGTDTQYF.